The 14 T cell receptor beta chains below were found in one sample sequenced in a study of technical replicates of blood from a few donors. Measured with immunoSEQ multiplex PCR; TCRdb has only the in-frame clones, and not every one. The sample holds tens of thousands of clones, 96% seen once. The specimen was T cells isolated from PBMCs. All receptors derive from a human donor in good health.

This chain joins TRBV15 and TRBJ1-1, with D unresolved. Germline-derived CDR1 and CDR2 are LNHNV and YYDKDF (reference sequence). V was shortened by 7 bases and J by 4 bases, with 19 bases between the two germline ends. The CDR3 spans 15 residues. The CDR3: CATKEDSFFLTEAFF. In DNA, the CDR3 is TGTGCCACCAAGGAGGACTCCTTTTTTCTCACTGAAGCTTTCTTT.

The rearrangement uses TRBV6-1 and TRBJ2-1; 11 bases fit TRBD2. V lost 6 bases and J lost 3; bases outside the gene matches: 4. Germline V CDR1 and CDR2: MNHNS, SASEGT. The CDR3 runs to 15 residues. DNA for the CDR3: TGTGCCAGCAGCCTGACTAGCGGGAACTACAATGAGCAGTTCTTC. Translation: CASSLTSGNYNEQFF.

This chain connects TRBV9 to TRBJ2-1; 12 nucleotides line up with TRBD2. The trim removed 0 bases at V and 8 bases at J, leaving 9 bases unmatched. Germline CDR1 and CDR2: SGDLS and YYNGEE. The CDR3 has 17 residues. The CDR3 DNA sequence: TGTGCCAGCAGCGTAGTTTCTAGCGGGAGGGTGGGCTATGAGCAGTTCTTC. Amino acids: CASSVVSSGRVGYEQFF. The full variable domain, in which reference TRBV9 and TRBJ2-1 provide the parts outside the CDR3, is DSGVTQTPKHLITATGQRVTLRCSPRSGDLSVYWYQQSLDQGLQFLIQYYNGEERAKGNILERFSAQQFPDLHSELNLSSLELGDSALYFCASSVVSSGRVGYEQFFGPGTRLTVL.

The chain recombines TRBV2 with TRBJ1-5; the D gene is possibly TRBD1 (5 bases). Germline V gives CDR1 SNHLY, CDR2 FYNNEI. Trimming took 3 bases from V and 7 from J, leaving 10 bases between them. The CDR3 spans 13 residues. CDR3 DNA: TGTGCCAGCAGTGAGGGGAGGGGCCAGCCCCAGCATTTT. Protein: CASSEGRGQPQHF.

This chain uses TRBV4-1 with TRBJ2-1; a possible D gene is TRBD2 (7 bases). Between the trimmed V and J ends, which lost 11 bases and 3 bases, there was a span of 14 bases. Germline CDR1 is MGHRA and CDR2 is YSYEKL. The CDR3 runs to 13 residues. The CDR3 nucleotides are TGCGCCGGGGGGGCAGGGGACTACAATGAGCAGTTCTTC. It translates to CAGGAGDYNEQFF.

V gene TRBV4-2 combines with J gene TRBJ2-1; the match to TRBD2 covers 7 bases. The length of the CDR3 is 15 residues. J lost 0 bases, V lost 2 bases, and 1 base had no gene match. Germline lookup yields CDR1 LGHNA and CDR2 YNFKEQ. CDR3 nucleotide sequence: TGTGCCAGCAGCCAAATAGCGGGCTCCTACAATGAGCAGTTCTTC. Translation: CASSQIAGSYNEQFF.

V gene TRBV30 combines with J gene TRBJ1-2; unclear D gene. The CDR3 is 14 amino acids. The germline V gene encodes CDR1 GTSNPN and CDR2 SVGIG (reference sequence). V lost 0 bases and J lost 3, with 11 bases in between. In DNA, the CDR3 is TGTGCCTGGAGTGTACCGATTACTGACTATGGCTACACCTTC. Translating it yields CAWSVPITDYGYTF. The variable domain in full, with the rest retrieved from reference TRBV30 and TRBJ1-2, is SQTIHQWPATLVQPVGSPLSLECTVEGTSNPNLYWYRQAAGRGLQLLFYSVGIGQISSEVPQNLSASRPQDRQFILSSKKLLLSDSGFYLCAWSVPITDYGYTFGSGTRLTVV.

The chain joins TRBV23-1 to TRBJ1-2; 8 bases are shared with TRBD1. TRBV23-1 is treated as an ORF (open reading frame) with a function not yet certain. V trimming: 2 bases; J trimming: 8 bases; junction bases outside the gene matches: 10. CDR3 size: 15 residues. The CDR3 coding sequence is TGCGCCAGCAGTCAACCAGGACAGGGACAAGAGGGCTACACCTTC. Protein: CASSQPGQGQEGYTF.

V is TRBV30 and J is TRBJ1-4; TRBD1 matches 10 bases. After removal of 1 base from V and 8 bases from J, the junction contained 10 bases not matched to a gene. Per the germline V gene, CDR1 is GTSNPN and CDR2 is SVGIG (reference sequence). The CDR3 runs 16 residues. The CDR3 DNA reads TGTGCCTGGAGTGGGACGGTGGGGACAGGGGCGGAAAAACTGTTTTTT. Its translation: CAWSGTVGTGAEKLFF.

The rearrangement joins TRBV18 to TRBJ2-5; D is perhaps TRBD1 (6 bases). V shed 4 bases and J shed 3 bases, with 12 bases lying between them. The CDR3 is made up of 14 amino acids. CDR1 KGHSH and CDR2 LQKENI come from the germline V gene. The CDR3 DNA sequence: TGTGCCAGCTCACGCAGACAGGCCGAAGAGACCCAGTACTTC. Its translation: CASSRRQAEETQYF.

The chain recombines TRBV4-3 with TRBJ2-7; 12 bases line up with TRBD2. CDR3 size: 17 residues. Germline lookup yields CDR1 LGHNA and CDR2 YSLEER. V lost 1 base, J lost 0 bases, and 4 bases stayed unmatched. DNA of the CDR3: TGCGCCAGCAGCCAAGGACTAGCGGGAGCCCACTCCTACGAGCAGTACTTC. It yields the protein CASSQGLAGAHSYEQYF.

This clone was found once. The chain has TRBV7-2 and TRBJ2-7, with a weak D call TRBD1 (5 bases). The ends were cut back, 5 bases at V and 3 bases at J, with 20 bases in the middle. Germline CDR1 SGHTA, CDR2 FQGNSA. There are 16 residues in the CDR3. CDR3 protein: CASSHRTTEVNYEQYF. The CDR3 DNA sequence: TGTGCCAGCAGCCATAGAACGACAGAGGTTAACTACGAGCAGTACTTC.

The V call is TRBV5-5, the J call TRBJ2-2, with D possibly matching TRBD2 (5 bases). The CDR3 covers 15 residues. Germline V gene lookup returns CDR1 SGHKS and CDR2 YYEKEE (reference sequence). The V and J ends lost 4 bases and 5 bases respectively, with 15 bases between them. DNA of the CDR3: TGTGCCAGCAGCCCGGGGTGGCAGGCGACCGGGGAGCTGTTTTTT. This encodes CASSPGWQATGELFF.

The chain carries TRBV10-3 and TRBJ2-6, with 7 bases identical to TRBD2. CDR1 and CDR2 from the germline V gene are ENHRY and SYGVKD. J was trimmed by 0 bases and V by 3 bases; bases with no gene match: 8. The CDR3 is made up of 18 amino acids. The CDR3 reads CAISELASGVSGANVLTF. For the CDR3, the DNA is TGTGCCATCAGTGAACTGGCTAGCGGAGTCTCTGGGGCCAACGTCCTGACTTTC.